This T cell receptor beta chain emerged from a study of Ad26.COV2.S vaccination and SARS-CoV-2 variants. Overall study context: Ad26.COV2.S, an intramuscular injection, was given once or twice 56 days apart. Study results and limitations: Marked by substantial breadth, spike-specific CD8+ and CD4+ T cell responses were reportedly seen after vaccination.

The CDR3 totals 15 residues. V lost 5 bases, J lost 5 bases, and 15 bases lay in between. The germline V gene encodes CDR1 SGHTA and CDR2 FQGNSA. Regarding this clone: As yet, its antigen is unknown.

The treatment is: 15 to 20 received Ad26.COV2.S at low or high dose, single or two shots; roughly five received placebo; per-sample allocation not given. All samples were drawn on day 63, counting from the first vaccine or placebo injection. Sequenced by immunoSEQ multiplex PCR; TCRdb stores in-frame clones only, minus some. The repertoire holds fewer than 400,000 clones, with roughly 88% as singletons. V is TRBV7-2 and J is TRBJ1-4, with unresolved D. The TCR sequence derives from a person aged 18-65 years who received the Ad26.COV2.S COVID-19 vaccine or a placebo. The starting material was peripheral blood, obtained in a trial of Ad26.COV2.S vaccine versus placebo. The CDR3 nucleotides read TGTGCCAGCAGCGCTTACGCACAGAGAAATGAAAAACTGTTTTTT. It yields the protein CASSAYAQRNEKLFF.